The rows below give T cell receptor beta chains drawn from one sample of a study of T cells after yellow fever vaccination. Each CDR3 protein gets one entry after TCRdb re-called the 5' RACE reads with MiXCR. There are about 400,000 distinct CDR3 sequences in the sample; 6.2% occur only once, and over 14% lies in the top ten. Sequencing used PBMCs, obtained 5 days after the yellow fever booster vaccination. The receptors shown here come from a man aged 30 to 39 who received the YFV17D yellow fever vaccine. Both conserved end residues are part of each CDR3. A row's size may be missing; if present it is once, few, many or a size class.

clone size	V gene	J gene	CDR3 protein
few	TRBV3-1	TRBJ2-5	CASSRRTIQETQYF
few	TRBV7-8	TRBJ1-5	CASSFARGNQPQHF
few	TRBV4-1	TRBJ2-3	CASSQDRRAGVDTQYF
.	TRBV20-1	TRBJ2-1	CSARLPYNEQFF
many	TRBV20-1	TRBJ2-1	CSASFPYGRDYNEQFF
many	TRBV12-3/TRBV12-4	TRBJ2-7	CASNSLGTSYEQYF
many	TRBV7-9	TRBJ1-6	CASSLGQGYSPLHF
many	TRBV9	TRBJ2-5	CASGETQYF
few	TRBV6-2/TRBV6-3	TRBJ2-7	CASSYLGPRSEQYF
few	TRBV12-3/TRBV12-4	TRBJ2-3	CASTHTDTQYF
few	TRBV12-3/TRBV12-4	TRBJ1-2	CASSLARAGGWNGYTF
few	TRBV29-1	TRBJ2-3	CSAEVRITQYF
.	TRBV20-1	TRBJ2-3	CSARDRLAGGSATQYF
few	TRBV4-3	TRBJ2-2	CASSQALIRSGELFF
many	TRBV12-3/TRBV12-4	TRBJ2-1	CASSYGGGLPRSEQFF
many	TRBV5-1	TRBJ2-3	CASRPHSGTDTQYF
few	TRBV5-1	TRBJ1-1	CASSLDAGGDPFF
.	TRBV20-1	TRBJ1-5	CSATGRGGSNQPQHF
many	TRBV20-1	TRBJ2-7	CSPSDRRAYEQYF
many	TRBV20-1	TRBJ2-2	CSARGERESNTGELFF
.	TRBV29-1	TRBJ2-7	CSVTEGGSAYEQYF
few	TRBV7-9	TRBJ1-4	CASSPEEQREKLFF
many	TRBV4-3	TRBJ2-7	CASSHNSGRDEQYF
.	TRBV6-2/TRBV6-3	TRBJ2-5	CASSYSPRERRPSPQYF
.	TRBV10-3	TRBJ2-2	CAISESQTNTGELFF
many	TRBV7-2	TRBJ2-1	CASSLGGPYNEQFF
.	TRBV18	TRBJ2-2	CASSPRGQETNTGELFF
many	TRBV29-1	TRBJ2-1	CSVSGRALDEQFF
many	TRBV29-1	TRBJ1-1	CSVGTGGNTEAFF
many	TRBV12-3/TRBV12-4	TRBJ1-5	CASNQPGQPQHF
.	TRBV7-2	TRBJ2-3	CASSQQGGGTDTQYF
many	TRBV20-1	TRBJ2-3	CSARAGQGADTQYF
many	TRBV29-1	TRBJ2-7	CSILGGERGSDEQYF
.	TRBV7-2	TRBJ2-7	CASSWRTSDYEQYF
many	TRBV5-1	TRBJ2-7	CASRAEFYEQYF
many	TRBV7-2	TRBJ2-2	CASSLERGRTGELFF
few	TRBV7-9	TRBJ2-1	CASSIQGGSYNEQFF
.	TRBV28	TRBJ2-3	CASNPFGTGTDTQYF
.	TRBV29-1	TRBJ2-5	CSAERDREETPYF
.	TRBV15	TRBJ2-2	CATSGDQVLEVSNTGELFF
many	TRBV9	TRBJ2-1	CASSVSGTSGIEQFF
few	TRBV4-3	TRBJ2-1	CASSQEGWGEEQFF
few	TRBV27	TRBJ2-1	CASSLSILAGDNEQFF
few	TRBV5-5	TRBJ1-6	CASRSLDRTNSPLHF
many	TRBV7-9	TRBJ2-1	CASGAGGGYNEQFF
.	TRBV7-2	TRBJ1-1	CASSLEGQSNTEAFF
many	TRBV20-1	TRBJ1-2	CSTQGFLGYTF
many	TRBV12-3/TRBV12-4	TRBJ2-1	CASTLDSLTLREQFF
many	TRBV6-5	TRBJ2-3	CASSYSGTDTQYF
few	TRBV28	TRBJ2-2	CASSSPGVAANTGELFF
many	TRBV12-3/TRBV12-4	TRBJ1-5	CASSLRDLRQPQHF
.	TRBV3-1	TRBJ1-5	CASSHGLKNQPQHF
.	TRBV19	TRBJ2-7	CASSGTGVGYEQYF
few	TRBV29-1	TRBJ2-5	CSVILVSQETQYF